A selection of T cell receptor beta chains follows, all from one sample in a study of blood T cell repertoires in COVID-19. Clones were read by immunoSEQ multiplex PCR, and TCRdb kept only the in-frame ones, dropping some. The table includes about 220,000 clones, almost 90% detected once. Sample: PBMCs or T cells enriched from blood (not recorded which). The receptors were sampled from a woman aged 45-59 years with acute COVID-19. CDR3s include the opening cysteine and the closing phenylalanine or tryptophan. A D gene is named only where the DNA matches it firmly. Not every row has a clone size; where given, it reads once, few, many or a size class.

J gene: TRBJ1-1
clone size: -
D gene: -
V gene: TRBV14
CDR3 length: 17
CDR3 DNA: TGTGCCAGCAGCCAAGGCTTCCCAGGGAGGGCGCACACTGAAGCTTTCTTT
CDR3 protein: CASSQGFPGRAHTEAFF

J gene: TRBJ2-5
clone size: -
D gene: TRBD1
V gene: TRBV27
CDR3 length: 14
CDR3 DNA: TGTGCCAGCAGTTTACAACAGGGGCAAGAGACCCAGTACTTC
CDR3 protein: CASSLQQGQETQYF

J gene: TRBJ1-1
clone size: -
D gene: TRBD1
V gene: TRBV18
CDR3 length: 15
CDR3 DNA: TGTGCCAGCTCACCCGGGACAGTAAAGAACACTGAAGCTTTCTTT
CDR3 protein: CASSPGTVKNTEAFF

J gene: TRBJ2-2
clone size: -
D gene: TRBD2
V gene: TRBV5-1
CDR3 length: 16
CDR3 DNA: TGCGCCAGCAGCTTGAGTCTAGCGGGAAACACCGGGGAGCTGTTTTTT
CDR3 protein: CASSLSLAGNTGELFF

J gene: TRBJ2-7
clone size: -
D gene: -
V gene: TRBV18
CDR3 length: 13
CDR3 DNA: TGTGCCAGCTCACGCATGGACACCTACGAGCAGTACTTC
CDR3 protein: CASSRMDTYEQYF

J gene: TRBJ1-2
clone size: -
D gene: -
V gene: TRBV27
CDR3 length: 13
CDR3 DNA: TGTGCCAGCAGACAACAGGGCCACTATGGCTACACCTTC
CDR3 protein: CASRQQGHYGYTF

J gene: TRBJ2-3
clone size: -
D gene: TRBD2
V gene: TRBV7-9
CDR3 length: 15
CDR3 DNA: TGTGCCAGCAACCCATCGGGGAGGGTGACAGATACGCAGTATTTT
CDR3 protein: CASNPSGRVTDTQYF

J gene: TRBJ2-2
clone size: -
D gene: -
V gene: TRBV5-1
CDR3 length: 13
CDR3 DNA: TGCGCCAGCAGCCTCCTAGGGGCCGGGGAGCTGTTTTTT
CDR3 protein: CASSLLGAGELFF

J gene: TRBJ1-3
clone size: -
D gene: -
V gene: TRBV7-9
CDR3 length: 14
CDR3 DNA: TGTGCCAGCAGCTTAGAATTTACTGGAAACACCATATATTTT
CDR3 protein: CASSLEFTGNTIYF

J gene: TRBJ1-1
clone size: -
D gene: TRBD1
V gene: TRBV10-3
CDR3 length: 13
CDR3 DNA: TGTGCCACACGGACAGGTTCGAACACTGAAGCTTTCTTT
CDR3 protein: CATRTGSNTEAFF

J gene: TRBJ2-7
clone size: once
D gene: TRBD1
V gene: TRBV27
CDR3 length: 13
CDR3 DNA: TGTGCCAGCAGTGGGACAGCTGCCTACGAGCAGTACTTC
CDR3 protein: CASSGTAAYEQYF

J gene: TRBJ2-1
clone size: -
D gene: TRBD2
V gene: TRBV6-1
CDR3 length: 16
CDR3 DNA: TGTGCCAGCAGTGAATTTTGGGGACTAGGTGTCAATGAGCAGTTCTTC
CDR3 protein: CASSEFWGLGVNEQFF

J gene: TRBJ2-3
clone size: -
D gene: TRBD2
V gene: TRBV2
CDR3 length: 18
CDR3 DNA: TGTGCCAGCAGTAGCGGACTAGCGGGACTAAAGAGCACAGATACGCAGTATTTT
CDR3 protein: CASSSGLAGLKSTDTQYF

J gene: TRBJ2-7
clone size: once
D gene: TRBD2
V gene: TRBV23-1
CDR3 length: 15
CDR3 DNA: TGCGCCAGCAGGGGAGGGAGGGCCCCGGATGGGGAGCAGTACTTC
CDR3 protein: CASRGGRAPDGEQYF

J gene: TRBJ2-1
clone size: -
D gene: -
V gene: TRBV9
CDR3 length: 13
CDR3 DNA: TGTGCCAGCAGCGTAAACAGCCACAATGAGCAGTTCTTC
CDR3 protein: CASSVNSHNEQFF

J gene: TRBJ1-4
clone size: -
D gene: TRBD1
V gene: TRBV10-1
CDR3 length: 14
CDR3 DNA: TGCGCCCAAGAGCCGGGACAGCCTAATGAAAAACTGTTTTTT
CDR3 protein: CAQEPGQPNEKLFF

J gene: TRBJ2-7
clone size: -
D gene: TRBD2
V gene: TRBV30
CDR3 length: 14
CDR3 DNA: TGTGCCTGGTCACTAGCGGTGTCCTCCTACGAGCAGTACTTC
CDR3 protein: CAWSLAVSSYEQYF

J gene: TRBJ1-2
clone size: many
D gene: TRBD1
V gene: TRBV30
CDR3 length: 15
CDR3 DNA: TGTGCCTGGAGTACGCCGACAGGGGGCGCCTATGGCTACACCTTC
CDR3 protein: CAWSTPTGGAYGYTF

J gene: TRBJ2-2
clone size: -
D gene: TRBD1
V gene: TRBV7-3
CDR3 length: 16
CDR3 DNA: TGTGCCAGCAGCTTCCAGTCGGGACAGGGGGCCCGGGAGCTGTTTTTT
CDR3 protein: CASSFQSGQGARELFF

J gene: TRBJ2-2
clone size: once
D gene: TRBD2
V gene: TRBV5-4
CDR3 length: 17
CDR3 DNA: TGTGCCAGCAGCCCCGGGGGAGGGGCGATGAGTACCGGGGAGCTGTTTTTT
CDR3 protein: CASSPGGGAMSTGELFF

J gene: TRBJ1-2
clone size: -
D gene: -
V gene: TRBV12-3/TRBV12-4
CDR3 length: 12
CDR3 DNA: TGTGCCAGCAGTCACGACAGCTATGGCTACACCTTC
CDR3 protein: CASSHDSYGYTF

J gene: TRBJ2-7
clone size: -
D gene: -
V gene: TRBV3-1/TRBV3-2
CDR3 length: 15
CDR3 DNA: TGTGCCAGCAGCCAAGACGGTATAGGGGCTTACGAGCAGTACTTC
CDR3 protein: CASSQDGIGAYEQYF

J gene: TRBJ1-1
clone size: -
D gene: -
V gene: TRBV24-1
CDR3 length: 17
CDR3 DNA: TGTGCCACCAGTGATCTACAGGGTGGGTGGTTCGTCACTGAAGCTTTCTTT
CDR3 protein: CATSDLQGGWFVTEAFF

J gene: TRBJ2-5
clone size: -
D gene: -
V gene: TRBV7-3
CDR3 length: 13
CDR3 DNA: TGTGCCAGCAGCCACCTAGCATCCGAGACCCAGTACTTC
CDR3 protein: CASSHLASETQYF

J gene: TRBJ2-1
clone size: -
D gene: TRBD2
V gene: TRBV27
CDR3 length: 13
CDR3 DNA: TGTGCCAGCAGCTGGACTAGCGGGATTGAGCAGTTCTTC
CDR3 protein: CASSWTSGIEQFF

J gene: TRBJ1-5
clone size: -
D gene: TRBD1
V gene: TRBV19
CDR3 length: 15
CDR3 DNA: TGTGCCAGTAGTATAAAAGACAGGGTTAATCAGCCCCAGCATTTT
CDR3 protein: CASSIKDRVNQPQHF

J gene: TRBJ2-2
clone size: few
D gene: TRBD1
V gene: TRBV10-3
CDR3 length: 15
CDR3 DNA: TGTGCCATCAGGGAGGGACAGGGGGACACCGGGGAGCTGTTTTTT
CDR3 protein: CAIREGQGDTGELFF

J gene: TRBJ2-1
clone size: once
D gene: TRBD1
V gene: TRBV5-1
CDR3 length: 14
CDR3 DNA: TGCGCCAGCAGCTTGAAACAGGGGGTTAATGAGCAGTTCTTC
CDR3 protein: CASSLKQGVNEQFF

J gene: TRBJ2-1
clone size: -
D gene: TRBD2
V gene: TRBV5-4
CDR3 length: 19
CDR3 DNA: TGTGCCAGCAGCTTGCCCCACGGGACTAGCGGGAGAGTTTACAATGAGCAGTTCTTC
CDR3 protein: CASSLPHGTSGRVYNEQFF

J gene: TRBJ1-3
clone size: -
D gene: -
V gene: TRBV6-5
CDR3 length: 14
CDR3 DNA: TGTGCCAGCACCCAGGGGTCCTCTGGAAACACCATATATTTT
CDR3 protein: CASTQGSSGNTIYF

J gene: TRBJ2-3
clone size: -
D gene: TRBD2
V gene: TRBV14
CDR3 length: 15
CDR3 DNA: TGTGCCAGCAGCTATTTGGCGGGAGGTTCAGATACGCAGTATTTT
CDR3 protein: CASSYLAGGSDTQYF